Reported below is one T cell receptor beta chain. The entry originates in a study of OX40 agonist ivuxolimab in advanced cancers. Some clones are missing from TCRdb's copy, which holds only in-frame ones; the method was immunoSEQ multiplex PCR. The sample carries some 13,000 clones, over 75% recorded once. The ends were cut back, 5 bases at V and 4 bases at J, with 12 bases in the middle. Germline-derived CDR1 and CDR2 are MNHEY and SVGAGI. The CDR3 extends over 13 amino acids. Peripheral blood came from all dose cohorts at three timepoints. The sequences come from CD4+ or CD8+ T cells sorted from blood, collected in a trial of the OX40 agonist ivuxolimab. This chain joins TRBV6-5 and TRBJ2-7, with D possibly TRBD2 on 5 matching bases. The sequence derives from an adult with an advanced solid tumor such as melanoma, head and neck, liver or kidney cancer. DNA of the CDR3: TGTGCCAGCAGTCCGGGAAACTTTTACGAGCAGTACTTC. Translating it yields CASSPGNFYEQYF.